The present TCR beta chain was sequenced within a study of blood T cells in healthy people across ages. Overall study results and limits: Per-million-T-cell TCR beta diversity fell roughly linearly with age. Compared with aged donors, long-lived donors showed fewer expanded clones, suggesting selection. A strong correlation was found between TCR beta diversity and the percentage of naive T cells.

Using a J-beta primer mix together with a sample-barcoded 5' primer, a second PCR was run for about 6 to 12 cycles. Via MiXCR, TCRdb re-called the 5' RACE reads, giving one row per CDR3 protein. The sample includes approximately 1.5 million distinct CDR3 sequences, under 55% of them seen just once. Looked up from germline, CDR1 is MGHDK and CDR2 is SYGVNS. Trimming at V came to 1 base and at J to 8 bases, leaving 3 bases not matched to a gene. This CDR3 region has 14 residues. Worth noting for this clonotype: What it binds is not known.

Investigators took about 9.2 milliliters of peripheral blood from every donor. The specimen was blood. The chain has TRBV25-1 and TRBJ1-4; the match to TRBD1 covers 8 bases. The sequence was obtained from a woman between 18 and 29 years old in good health. The CDR3 here is CASSESRGQEKLFF. In nucleotides, the CDR3 is TGTGCCAGCAGTGAATCCAGGGGGCAGGAAAAACTGTTTTTT.